This T cell receptor beta chain appears in the sequencing data of a study of T cell responses to AZD1222 COVID-19 vaccine. Study summary: The analysis combined second doses at about 4 or about 12 weeks. Study findings and constraints: Clonal diversity was possibly underestimated, and the donors were mostly white British, with more females.

Profiling relied on immunoSEQ multiplex PCR, and the TCRdb table lists in-frame clones only, not all of them. The sample shows 120,000 or so clones, about 88% of them seen only once. Germline CDR1 SGHRS, CDR2 YFSETQ. CDR3 length equals 20 residues. Germline trimming cut 0 bases from V and 1 base from J; bases unmatched to any gene: 16. Details on this clone: Its specificity is not known.

Source: peripheral blood, taken on day 0 of AZD1222 vaccination. The rearrangement joins TRBV5-1 to TRBJ2-7, with 10 bases aligning to TRBD1. This clonotype originated in an adult in good health. In DNA, the CDR3 is TGCGCCAGCAGCTTGGGCTTTATATTATCGGGGGACAGGGGATCCTACGAGCAGTACTTC. Translating it yields CASSLGFILSGDRGSYEQYF.